These 27 T cell receptor beta chains originate from one sample sequenced in a study of T cells in Graves' hyperthyroidism and ophthalmopathy (dated by TCRdb to about 2019). Libraries were prepared through multiplex PCR. Sequencing was performed on an Illumina HiSeq 2000. The TCR beta CDR3 regions were amplified from RNA transcripts. The TCR CDR3 was subjected to a first round of RT-PCR using the HTBI primer set and the Qiagen OneStep RT-PCR kit. TCRdb reprocessing: public reads trimmed at Q25 with fastp, clones called with MiXCR, in-frame beta chains kept. Each record represents a unique CDR3 protein, reported with the most common genes and DNA among its rows. The sample data list around 500,000 distinct CDR3 sequences, and 16% of these were observed just once. The ten top clones hold roughly 29% of the sample. What was sequenced was blood. These receptors were obtained from a woman in her twenties or thirties with Graves' ophthalmopathy.

The rearrangement joins TRBV20-1 to TRBJ1-5; D may be TRBD1 (5 bases). CDR1 is DFQATT, CDR2 SNEGSKA, per germline (reference sequence). Between the trimmed V and J ends, which lost 3 bases and 0 bases, there was a span of 12 bases. CDR3 length equals 15 residues. The CDR3 nucleotides are TGCAGTGCTAGGGACAAACTGTATAGCAATCAGCCCCAGCATTTT. Its protein product is CSARDKLYSNQPQHF.

A note on this clonotype: A much larger clonotype is one base distant, so this may be a read error. In this CDR3 the conserved last residue, phenylalanine or tryptophan, is missing, so a read error is likely. As DNA, the CDR3 is TGTGCCTGGAGGGTAGGGGGGACAGTCCCGAACACTGAAGCTTTCCTT. This translates into CAWRVGGTVPNTEAFL. The genes are TRBV30 and TRBJ1-1, with TRBD1 matching over 7 bases. Germline V gives CDR1 GTSNPN, CDR2 SVGIG (reference sequence). This CDR3 has 16 residues. V was pared by 3 bases and J by 1 base, with 11 bases of the junction left unmatched.

In this sample, this clonotype turned up a few times. This rearrangement joins TRBV4-1 to TRBJ2-1, with 11 bases identical to TRBD1. The V gene end was trimmed by 5 bases and the J gene end by 7 bases; junction bases not matched to a gene: 13. CDR1 is MGHRA and CDR2 is YSYEKL in the germline V gene. CDR3 size: 17 residues. CDR3 residues: CASSSLTGTGGGNEQFF. CDR3 in DNA: TGCGCCAGCAGCTCCTTAACCGGGACAGGGGGAGGAAATGAGCAGTTCTTC.

The rearrangement uses TRBV30 and TRBJ2-1; perhaps TRBD1 as D (6 bases). Germline-derived CDR1 and CDR2 are GTSNPN and SVGIG (reference sequence). V was pared by 1 base and J by 4 bases, with 11 bases between. The CDR3 loop spans 14 amino acids. In DNA, the CDR3 is TGTGCCTGGAGTGCAACACAGGGTTACAATGAGCAGTTCTTC. This translates into CAWSATQGYNEQFF.

The CDR3 coding sequence is TGTGCCAGCAGCCAAGAACCAGTGCTCTCTGGGGCCAACGTCCTGACTTTC. Its protein is CASSQEPVLSGANVLTF. J is TRBJ2-6 and V is TRBV14; D uncertain. Germline assignment: CDR1 SGHDN and CDR2 FVKESK. V dropped 0 bases and J dropped 0 bases, with 9 bases sitting between them. The CDR3 contains 17 residues.

This clonotype was seen ten or more times. This chain connects TRBV20-1 to TRBJ2-7, with D maybe TRBD2 (5 bases). Germline V gene sequence: CDR1 DFQATT, CDR2 SNEGSKA (reference sequence). Trimming cost V 0 bases and J 5 bases, with 8 bases left between them. The CDR3 is 12 amino acids. Written as DNA, the CDR3 is TGCAGTGCTAGAGATTGGCGGGACGAGCAGTACTTC. This sequence encodes CSARDWRDEQYF.

This clonotype was recorded a few times. V is TRBV7-7 and J is TRBJ2-5; TRBD2 might be the D (6 bases). The CDR3 sequence is 15 residues long. CDR1 is SSHAT and CDR2 is FNYEAQ in the germline V gene (reference sequence). V shed 1 base and J shed 5 bases, with 14 bases lying between them. CDR3 in amino acids: CASSLGSGGVETQYF. DNA of the CDR3: TGTGCCAGCAGCTTAGGGTCCGGGGGAGTGGAGACCCAGTACTTC.

In this sample, this clonotype turned up a few times. The J gene is TRBJ2-2, the V gene TRBV27, with 14 bases aligning to TRBD2. The CDR3 runs to 16 residues. Germline assignment: CDR1 MNHEY and CDR2 SMNVEV (reference sequence). Unmatched junction bases numbered 5, after V lost 8 bases and J lost 3 bases. The CDR3 here is CASRPTSGRDTGELFF. The CDR3 nucleotides read TGTGCCAGCCGACCGACTAGCGGGAGGGACACCGGGGAGCTGTTTTTT.

V and J are TRBV28 and TRBJ2-3; 13 nucleotides agree with TRBD2. Losses at the gene ends were 9 bases for V and 4 bases for J; bases not matched to a gene: 13. The CDR3 sequence is 17 residues long. Germline loops: CDR1 MDHEN, CDR2 SYDVKM. The CDR3 DNA is TGTGCCAGTTGTTCCCGGACTAGCGGGAGTCGGGCAGATACGCAGTATTTT. Its translation: CASCSRTSGSRADTQYF.

The V call is TRBV7-2, the J call TRBJ2-1; 10 nucleotides match TRBD2. The CDR3 totals 16 residues. J was trimmed by 2 bases and V by 3 bases; bases with no gene match: 4. The germline CDR1 and CDR2 sequences are SGHTA and FQGNSA. CDR3 bases: TGTGCCAGCAGCTTGATGCTAGCGGGAGCCTACAATGAGCAGTTCTTC. Its translation is CASSLMLAGAYNEQFF.

This clonotype was detected many times. The chain joins TRBV7-3 to TRBJ2-1; D perhaps matches TRBD2 (5 bases). Trimming stripped 5 bases from V and 5 bases from J, with 13 bases between. CDR3 length: 14 amino acids. Germline CDR1 reads SGHTA; CDR2 reads FQGTGA. CDR3 bases: TGTGCCAGCAGCCCAAGCGGTCCCAACAATGAGCAGTTCTTC. This sequence encodes CASSPSGPNNEQFF.

The table lists this clonotype with many counts. The J gene is TRBJ1-1, the V gene TRBV20-1, with D possibly being TRBD1 (6 bases). The CDR3 loop spans 14 amino acids. V was trimmed by 1 base and J by 6 bases, leaving 15 bases between them. The germline V gene has CDR1 DFQATT and CDR2 SNEGSKA (reference sequence). DNA of the CDR3: TGCAGTGCTAGAGTGGGGGGGCGCGGGGCTGAAGCTTTCTTT. Residues: CSARVGGRGAEAFF.

This clonotype has at least ten counts. The genes are TRBV19 and TRBJ2-1, with 7 bases lining up with TRBD1. Looked up from germline, CDR1 is LNHDA and CDR2 is SQIVND (reference sequence). J lost 4 bases, V lost 5 bases, and 8 bases had no gene match. The CDR3 consists of 15 residues. The chain's CDR3 is CASSPGTDPYNEQFF. The CDR3 DNA is TGTGCCAGTAGTCCCGGGACAGACCCTTACAATGAGCAGTTCTTC.

This clonotype has ten or more counts. J is TRBJ2-7 and V is TRBV28, with 7 bases fitting TRBD1. With V trimmed by 6 bases and J by 2 bases, 7 bases remained unmatched. The germline V gene has CDR1 MDHEN and CDR2 SYDVKM. The CDR3 contains 14 residues. The CDR3 nucleotides are TGTGCCAGCAGCCCGACAGGGTACCCCTACGAGCAGTACTTC. This sequence encodes CASSPTGYPYEQYF.

This clonotype was observed a handful of times. The junction does not match germline at one end; this may be a read error. The rearrangement uses TRBV10-3 and TRBJ1-5, with D unclear. Germline V CDR1 and CDR2: ENHRY, SYGVKD. The CDR3 contains 13 residues. The CDR3 is CAISEGEDQPQHF. CDR3 sequence (DNA): TGTGCCATAAGTGAGGGTGAGGATCAGCCCCAGCATTTT.

This clonotype came up many times. The rearrangement joins TRBV30 to TRBJ1-1, with a weak D call TRBD1 (6 bases). The CDR3 is 13 amino acids. Germline CDR1 and CDR2: GTSNPN and SVGIG (reference sequence). V gave up 3 bases and J gave up 5 bases, with 13 bases separating them. CDR3 nucleotides: TGTGCCTGGAGAACTGGAGGGGGGACTGAAGCTTTCTTT. It codes for CAWRTGGGTEAFF.

The chain uses TRBV2 and TRBJ2-6; TRBD1 is a possible D gene (6 bases). The CDR3 length is 17 residues. Trimming removed 10 bases from V and 4 bases from J, with 23 bases in between. Germline V CDR1 and CDR2: SNHLY, FYNNEI. The DNA of the CDR3 is TGTGCCACCTTAAGGACAGTAGAAAAGGGAGGGGCCAACGTCCTGACTTTC. Protein: CATLRTVEKGGANVLTF.

V usage is TRBV7-2 and J usage is TRBJ2-5, with 9 positions matching TRBD2. CDR1 is SGHTA, CDR2 FQGNSA, per germline. The CDR3 length is 15 residues. Trimming at V came to 5 bases and at J to 2 bases, leaving 6 bases not matched to a gene. The CDR3 sequence is CASSATSGGQETQYF. The CDR3 region has the DNA TGTGCCAGCAGCGCGACTAGCGGTGGTCAAGAGACCCAGTACTTC.

This clonotype was seen a handful of times. This chain joins TRBV29-1 and TRBJ2-5, with D tentatively TRBD1 (6 bases). The CDR3 is 13 residues long. Trimming pared 3 bases from V and 4 bases from J, leaving 12 bases between. The germline CDR1 and CDR2 sequences are SQVTM and ANQGSEA. The CDR3 is CSVDPGDGETQYF. The CDR3 DNA reads TGCAGCGTTGACCCAGGGGATGGAGAGACCCAGTACTTC.

This clonotype was counted many times. The chain combines TRBV13 with TRBJ2-1, with TRBD1 matching over 10 bases. Per the germline V gene, CDR1 is PRHDT and CDR2 is FYEKMQ (reference sequence). Trimming cost V 5 bases and J 3 bases; bases outside gene matches: 4. This CDR3 spans 15 amino acids. As DNA, the CDR3 is TGTGCCAGCAGCGGACAGGGGGATATCTACAATGAGCAGTTCTTC. Encoded protein: CASSGQGDIYNEQFF.

This clonotype was detected many times. This rearrangement joins TRBV7-3 to TRBJ2-1; D not certain. CDR3 length equals 13 residues. Trimming left V 5 bases short and J 4 bases short, with 9 bases between. CDR1 is SGHTA, CDR2 FQGTGA, per germline. CDR3 sequence (DNA): TGTGCCAGCAGCACTTCTCAGTACAATGAGCAGTTCTTC. Translating it yields CASSTSQYNEQFF.

The V call is TRBV4-3, the J call TRBJ2-2; maybe TRBD2 (6 bases). Germline CDR1 and CDR2: LGHNA and YSLEER. The V and J ends lost 2 bases and 6 bases respectively, with 13 bases between them. This CDR3 is built from 15 residues. The CDR3 DNA sequence: TGCGCCAGCAGCCAATTGGAGGGAACGGCCGGGGAGCTGTTTTTT. Its protein is CASSQLEGTAGELFF.

Many counts were recorded for this clonotype. The rearrangement links TRBV2 to TRBJ1-1, with D uncertain. Germline assignment: CDR1 SNHLY and CDR2 FYNNEI. CDR3 length: 14 residues. Deletions cut 3 bases from V and 5 bases from J, with 13 bases between. The CDR3 coding sequence is TGTGCCAGCAGTGATGAGGGTTGGGGTACTGAAGCTTTCTTT. Protein: CASSDEGWGTEAFF.

This clonotype was recorded many times. The chain combines TRBV30 with TRBJ1-6; D gene uncertain. Per germline, CDR1 GTSNPN and CDR2 SVGIG (reference sequence). This CDR3 region has 14 residues. The V and J ends lost 4 bases and 7 bases respectively, with 14 bases between them. CDR3 coding DNA: TGTGCCTGGAATCGGTGGCAGGAAAATTCACCCCTCCACTTT. It codes for CAWNRWQENSPLHF.

On this clonotype: This sequence may be a read error, since a much larger clone differs from it by one base. Lacking the conserved final phenylalanine or tryptophan, this CDR3 likely reflects a read error. The chain joins TRBV7-2 to TRBJ2-7; TRBD2 matches 7 bases. After removal of 0 bases from V and 0 bases from J, the junction contained 8 bases not matched to a gene. The CDR3 spans 17 residues. Germline loops: CDR1 SGHTA, CDR2 FQGNSA. CDR3 residues: CASSLAGSGFFSYEQYL. CDR3 nucleotides: TGTGCCAGCAGCTTAGCGGGTAGCGGGTTCTTCTCCTACGAGCAGTACCTC.

This clonotype was detected a few times. The rearrangement joins TRBV4-2 to TRBJ1-3, with unresolved D. The CDR3 is 13 amino acids. Germline V lookup: CDR1 LGHNA, CDR2 YNFKEQ. The V gene lost 5 bases and the J gene lost 0 bases, with 5 bases spanning the gap. The CDR3 loop reads CASSSHSGNTIYF. The CDR3 bases are TGTGCCAGCAGCTCGCACTCTGGAAACACCATATATTTT.

This clonotype was seen ten or more times. V and J are TRBV28 and TRBJ1-5, with TRBD1 identical over 7 bases. V trimming: 3 bases; J trimming: 1 base; junction bases outside the gene matches: 3. The CDR3 has 15 amino acids. CDR1 and CDR2 (germline): MDHEN, SYDVKM. The CDR3 nucleotides are TGTGCCAGCAGTTTGACAGGGCGAAGCAATCAGCCCCAGCATTTT. It codes for CASSLTGRSNQPQHF.